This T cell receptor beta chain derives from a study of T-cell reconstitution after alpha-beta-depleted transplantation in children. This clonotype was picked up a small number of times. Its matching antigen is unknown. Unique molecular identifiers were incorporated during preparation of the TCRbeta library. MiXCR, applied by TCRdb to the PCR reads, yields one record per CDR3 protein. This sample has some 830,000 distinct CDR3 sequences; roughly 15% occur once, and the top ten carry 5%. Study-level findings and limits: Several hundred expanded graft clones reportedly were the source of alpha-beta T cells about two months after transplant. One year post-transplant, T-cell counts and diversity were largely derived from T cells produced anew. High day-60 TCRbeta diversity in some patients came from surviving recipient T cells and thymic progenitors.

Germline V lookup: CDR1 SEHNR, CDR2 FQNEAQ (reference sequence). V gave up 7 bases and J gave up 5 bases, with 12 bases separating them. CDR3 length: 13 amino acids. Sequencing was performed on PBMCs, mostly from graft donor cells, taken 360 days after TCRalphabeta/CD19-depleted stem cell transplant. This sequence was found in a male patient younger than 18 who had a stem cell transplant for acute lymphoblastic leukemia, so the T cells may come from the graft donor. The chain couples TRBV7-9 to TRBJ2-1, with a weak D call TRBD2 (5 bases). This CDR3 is CASMRDYHNEQFF. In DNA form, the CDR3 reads TGTGCCAGCATGCGCGACTACCACAATGAGCAGTTCTTC.